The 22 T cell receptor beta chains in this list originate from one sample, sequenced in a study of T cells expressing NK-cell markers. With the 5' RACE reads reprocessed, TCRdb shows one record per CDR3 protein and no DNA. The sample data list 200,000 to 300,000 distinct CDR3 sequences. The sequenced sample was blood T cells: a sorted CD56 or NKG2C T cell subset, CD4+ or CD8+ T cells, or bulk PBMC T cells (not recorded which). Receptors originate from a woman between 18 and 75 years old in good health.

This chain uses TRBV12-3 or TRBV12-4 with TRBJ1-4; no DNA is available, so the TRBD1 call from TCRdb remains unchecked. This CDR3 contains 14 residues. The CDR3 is CASRKGGGGEKLFF.

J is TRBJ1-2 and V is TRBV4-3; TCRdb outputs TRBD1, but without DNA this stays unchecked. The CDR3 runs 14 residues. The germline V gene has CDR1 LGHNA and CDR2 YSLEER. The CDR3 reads CASSQDGGWGGYTF.

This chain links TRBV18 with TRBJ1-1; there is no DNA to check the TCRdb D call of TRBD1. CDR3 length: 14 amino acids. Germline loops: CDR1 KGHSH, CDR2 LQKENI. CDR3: CASSLGGTNTEAFF.

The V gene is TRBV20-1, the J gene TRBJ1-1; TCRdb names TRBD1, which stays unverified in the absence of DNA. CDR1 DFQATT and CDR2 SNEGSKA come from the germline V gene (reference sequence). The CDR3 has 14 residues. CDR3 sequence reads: CSARGMRGEGEAFF.

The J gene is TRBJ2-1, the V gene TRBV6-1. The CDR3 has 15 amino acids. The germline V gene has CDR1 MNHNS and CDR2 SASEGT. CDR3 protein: CASSAPANSYNEQFF.

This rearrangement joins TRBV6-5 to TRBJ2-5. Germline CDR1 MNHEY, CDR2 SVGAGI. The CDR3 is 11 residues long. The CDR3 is CASSYVETQYF.

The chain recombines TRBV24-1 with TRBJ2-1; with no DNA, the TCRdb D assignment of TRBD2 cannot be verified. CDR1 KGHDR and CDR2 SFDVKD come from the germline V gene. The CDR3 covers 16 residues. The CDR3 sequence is CATSRGGLNNYNEQFF.

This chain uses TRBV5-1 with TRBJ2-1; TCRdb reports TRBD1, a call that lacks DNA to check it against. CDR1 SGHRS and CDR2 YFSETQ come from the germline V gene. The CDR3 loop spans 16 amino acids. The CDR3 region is CASSVTGTGGGNEQFF.

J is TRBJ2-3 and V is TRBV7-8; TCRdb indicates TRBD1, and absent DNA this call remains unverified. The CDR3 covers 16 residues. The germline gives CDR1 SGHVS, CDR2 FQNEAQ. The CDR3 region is CASSSLTRGSTDTQYF.

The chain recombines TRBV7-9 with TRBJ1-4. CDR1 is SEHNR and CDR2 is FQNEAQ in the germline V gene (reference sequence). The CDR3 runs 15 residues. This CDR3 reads CASSSSGTSAEKLFF.

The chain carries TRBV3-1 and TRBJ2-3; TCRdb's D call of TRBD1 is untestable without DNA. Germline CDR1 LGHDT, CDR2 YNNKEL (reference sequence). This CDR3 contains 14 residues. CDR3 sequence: CASSQQGGTDTQYF.

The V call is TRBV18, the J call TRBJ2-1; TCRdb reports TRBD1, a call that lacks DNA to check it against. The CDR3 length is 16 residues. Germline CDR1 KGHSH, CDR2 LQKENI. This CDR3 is CASSPIGGGARNEQFF. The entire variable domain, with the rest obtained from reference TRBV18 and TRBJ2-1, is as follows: NAGVMQNPRHLVRRRGQEARLRCSPMKGHSHVYWYRQLPEEGLKFMVYLQKENIIDESGMPKERFSAEFPKEGPSILRIQQVVRGDSAAYFCASSPIGGGARNEQFFGPGTRLTVL.

The chain's CDR3 is CASSPTLGTGRIEQFF. J is TRBJ2-1 and V is TRBV18; as DNA is missing, the TRBD1 call by TCRdb cannot be tested. The CDR3 length is 16 residues. Germline V lookup: CDR1 KGHSH, CDR2 LQKENI.

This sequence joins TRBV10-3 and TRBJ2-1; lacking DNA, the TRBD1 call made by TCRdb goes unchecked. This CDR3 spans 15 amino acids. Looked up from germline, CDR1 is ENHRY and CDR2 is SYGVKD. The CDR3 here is CAISGGQGSYNEQFF.

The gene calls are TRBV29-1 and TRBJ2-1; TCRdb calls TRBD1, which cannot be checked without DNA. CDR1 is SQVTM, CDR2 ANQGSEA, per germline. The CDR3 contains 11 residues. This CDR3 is CSVDGGNEQFF.

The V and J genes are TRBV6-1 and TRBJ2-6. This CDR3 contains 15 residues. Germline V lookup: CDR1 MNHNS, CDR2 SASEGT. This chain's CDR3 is CASRLQVSGANVLTF.

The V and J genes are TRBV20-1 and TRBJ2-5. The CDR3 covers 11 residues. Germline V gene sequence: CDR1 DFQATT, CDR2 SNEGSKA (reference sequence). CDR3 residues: CRGREQETQYF.

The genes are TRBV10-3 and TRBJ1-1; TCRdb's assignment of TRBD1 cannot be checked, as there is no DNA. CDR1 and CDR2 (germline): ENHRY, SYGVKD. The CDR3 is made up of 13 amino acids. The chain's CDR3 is CAISPGGDTEAFF.

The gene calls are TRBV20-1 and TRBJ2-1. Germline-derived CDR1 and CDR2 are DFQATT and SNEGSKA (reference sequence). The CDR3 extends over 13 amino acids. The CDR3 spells CRASGRAYNEQFF.

CDR3 region: CSADRGGGEQFF. The V and J genes are TRBV29-1 and TRBJ2-1; checking the TCRdb D call of TRBD1 is not possible without DNA. The CDR3 loop spans 12 amino acids. Germline V gene lookup returns CDR1 SQVTM and CDR2 ANQGSEA.

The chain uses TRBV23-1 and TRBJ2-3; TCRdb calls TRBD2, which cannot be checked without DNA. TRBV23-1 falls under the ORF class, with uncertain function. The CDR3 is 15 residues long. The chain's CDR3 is CASSSSGHPRDTQYF.

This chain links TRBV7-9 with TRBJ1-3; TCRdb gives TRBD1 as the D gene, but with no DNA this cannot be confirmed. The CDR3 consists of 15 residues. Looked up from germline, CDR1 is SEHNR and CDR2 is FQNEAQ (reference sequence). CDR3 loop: CASRSPGTGGNTIYF.